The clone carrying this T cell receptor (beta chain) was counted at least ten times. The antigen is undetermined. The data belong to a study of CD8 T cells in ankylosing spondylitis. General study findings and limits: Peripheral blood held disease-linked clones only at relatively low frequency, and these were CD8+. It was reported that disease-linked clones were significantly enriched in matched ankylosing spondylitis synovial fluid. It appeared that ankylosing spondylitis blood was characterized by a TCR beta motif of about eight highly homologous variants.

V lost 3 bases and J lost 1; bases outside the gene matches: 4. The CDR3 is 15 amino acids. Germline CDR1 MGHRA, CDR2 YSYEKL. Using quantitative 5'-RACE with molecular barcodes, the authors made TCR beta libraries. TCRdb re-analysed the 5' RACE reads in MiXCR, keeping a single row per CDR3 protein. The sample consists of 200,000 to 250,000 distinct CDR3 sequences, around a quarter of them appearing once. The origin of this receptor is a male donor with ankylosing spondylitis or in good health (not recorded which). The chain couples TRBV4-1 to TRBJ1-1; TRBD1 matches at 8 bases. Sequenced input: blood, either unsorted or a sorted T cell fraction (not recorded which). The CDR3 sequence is CASSHTGQGNTEAFF. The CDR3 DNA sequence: TGCGCCAGCAGCCATACCGGACAGGGGAACACTGAAGCTTTCTTT.